This T cell receptor beta chain is from a study of CD8+ T cells in alopecia areata. In its sample, this clone was seen a few times. Its antigen is not known. Treatment specified: oral pan-JAK inhibitor, 5-10 mg twice daily. Broader study findings: Tofacitinib significantly reduced both scalp clonality and expanded CD8+ clones among the top 100.

Isolated RNA was reverse transcribed into cDNA used as the sequencing template. Profiled with immunoSEQ multiplex PCR; TCRdb holds only in-frame clones, not every one. This sample carries hundreds of thousands of clones, under 40% of them seen once, and the ten largest clones take 0.48%. This material consisted of CD4+ T cells sorted from blood, taken between weeks 30 and 35, from a patient treated with tofacitinib. This sequence originates from a human donor with alopecia areata.

CDR3 sequence: CASSSLDRAEAFF. The CDR3 DNA reads as TGTGCCAGCAGCTCCCTGGACAGGGCAGAAGCTTTCTTT. This chain uses TRBV11-2 with TRBJ1-1; 8 bases fit TRBD1. This CDR3 comprises 13 residues. The V segment lost 4 bases and the J segment 8 bases; nucleotides outside the gene matches: 6. Germline V gives CDR1 SGHAT, CDR2 FQNNGV.